These T cell receptor beta chains were read from a single sample in a study of human thymus T cells. Profiled with immunoSEQ multiplex PCR; TCRdb holds only in-frame clones, not every one. Here the sample spans tens of thousands of clones, 94% being singletons. Sequencing input: blood. The receptor source for this set is a boy younger than two with a congenital heart defect but otherwise immunologically healthy. CDR3s include the opening cysteine and the closing phenylalanine or tryptophan. The D gene is left open where the match is weak. Only some rows state a clone size, as once, few, many or a class for expanded clones.

>TRBJ1-5|.|TRBV9|few
CASSVEVGQPQHF
TGTGCCAGCAGCGTAGAGGTGGGGCAGCCCCAGCATTTT
>TRBJ1-2|.|TRBV27|.
CASSLSGQNYGYTF
TGTGCCAGCAGTTTATCGGGACAAAACTATGGCTACACCTTC
>TRBJ2-7|TRBD2|TRBV5-1|.
CASSLVAGSSYEQYF
TGCGCCAGCAGCTTGGTAGCGGGGAGCTCCTACGAGCAGTACTTC
>TRBJ2-5|TRBD1|TRBV27|.
CASSPRTGGGGTQYF
TGTGCCAGCAGTCCGCGGACAGGGGGAGGTGGGACCCAGTACTTC
>TRBJ2-3|.|TRBV9|.
CASSPDPTDTQYF
TGTGCCAGCAGCCCGGACCCCACAGATACGCAGTATTTT
>TRBJ1-4|.|TRBV28|.
CASSSPGRAEKLFF
TGTGCCAGCAGTTCTCCCGGGAGGGCAGAAAAACTGTTTTTT
>TRBJ1-1|.|TRBV5-6|.
CASSLYRETEAFF
TGTGCCAGCAGCCTTTACAGGGAAACTGAAGCTTTCTTT
>TRBJ2-3|.|TRBV5-1|.
CASSLPGTDTQYF
TGCGCCAGCAGCTTACCCGGAACGGATACGCAGTATTTT
>TRBJ1-1|TRBD1|TRBV6-1|.
CASTPWTGQNTEAFF
TGTGCCAGCACCCCTTGGACAGGACAGAACACTGAAGCTTTCTTT
>TRBJ2-1|TRBD2|TRBV9|.
CASSPHRTSVYNEQFF
TGTGCCAGCAGCCCTCACCGGACTAGCGTTTACAATGAGCAGTTCTTC
>TRBJ1-2|TRBD1|TRBV7-2|.
CASSLGQGQGYTF
TGTGCCAGCAGCTTAGGACAGGGCCAAGGCTACACCTTC
>TRBJ2-2|.|TRBV7-2|once
CASSLVVTTGELFF
TGTGCCAGCAGCTTAGTGGTTACCACCGGGGAGCTGTTTTTT
>TRBJ2-1|.|TRBV7-9|.
CASSLETNEQFF
TGTGCCAGCAGCTTAGAAACAAATGAGCAGTTCTTC
>TRBJ1-2|.|TRBV18|once
CASSPPGLWDGYTF
TGTGCCAGCTCACCCCCTGGCCTTTGGGATGGCTACACCTTC
>TRBJ2-1|TRBD1|TRBV11-3|.
CASSSTGGDEQFF
TGTGCCAGCAGCTCCACAGGGGGCGATGAGCAGTTCTTC
>TRBJ1-2|.|TRBV27|.
CASSLFGSNYGYTF
TGTGCCAGCAGTTTATTCGGCAGTAACTATGGCTACACCTTC